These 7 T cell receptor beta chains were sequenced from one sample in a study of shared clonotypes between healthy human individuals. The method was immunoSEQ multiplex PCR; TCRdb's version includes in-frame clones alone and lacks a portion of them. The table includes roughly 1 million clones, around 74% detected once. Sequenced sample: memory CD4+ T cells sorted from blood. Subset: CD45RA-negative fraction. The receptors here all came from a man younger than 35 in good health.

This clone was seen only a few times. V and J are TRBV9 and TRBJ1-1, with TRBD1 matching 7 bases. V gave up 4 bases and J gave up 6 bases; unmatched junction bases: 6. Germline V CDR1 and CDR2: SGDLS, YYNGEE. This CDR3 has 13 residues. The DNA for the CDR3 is TGTGCCAGCAGCAACCCACAGGGGTCTGAAGCTTTCTTT. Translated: CASSNPQGSEAFF.

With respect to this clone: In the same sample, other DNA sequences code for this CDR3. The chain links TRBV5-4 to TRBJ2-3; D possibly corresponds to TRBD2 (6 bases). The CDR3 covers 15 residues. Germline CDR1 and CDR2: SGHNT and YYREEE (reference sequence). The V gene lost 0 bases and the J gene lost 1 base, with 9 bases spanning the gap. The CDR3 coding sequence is TGTGCCAGCAGCTTGGTAGGCGGGGGCACAGATACGCAGTATTTT. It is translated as CASSLVGGGTDTQYF. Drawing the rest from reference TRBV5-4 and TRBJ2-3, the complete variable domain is ETGVTQSPTHLIKTRGQQVTLRCSSQSGHNTVSWYQQALGQGPQFIFQYYREEENGRGNFPPRFSGLQFPNYSSELNVNALELDDSALYLCASSLVGGGTDTQYFGPGTRLTVL.

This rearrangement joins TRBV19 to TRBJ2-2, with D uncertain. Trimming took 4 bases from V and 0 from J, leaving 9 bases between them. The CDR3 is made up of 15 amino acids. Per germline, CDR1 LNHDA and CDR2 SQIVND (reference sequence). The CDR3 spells CASSTQSANTGELFF. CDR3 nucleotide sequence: TGTGCCAGTAGTACACAGTCGGCGAACACCGGGGAGCTGTTTTTT.

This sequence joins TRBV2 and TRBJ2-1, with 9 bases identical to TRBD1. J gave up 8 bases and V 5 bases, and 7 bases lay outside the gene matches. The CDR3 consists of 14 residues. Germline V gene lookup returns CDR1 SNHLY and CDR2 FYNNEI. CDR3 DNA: TGTGCCAGCAGTCCTGGACAGGGGAAGGATGAGCAGTTCTTC. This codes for CASSPGQGKDEQFF.

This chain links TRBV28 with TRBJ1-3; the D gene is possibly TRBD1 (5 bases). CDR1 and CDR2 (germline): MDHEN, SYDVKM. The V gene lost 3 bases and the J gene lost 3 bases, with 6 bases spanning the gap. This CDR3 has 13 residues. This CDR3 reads CASSFRVGNTIYF. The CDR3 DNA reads TGTGCCAGCAGTTTCAGGGTTGGAAACACCATATATTTT.

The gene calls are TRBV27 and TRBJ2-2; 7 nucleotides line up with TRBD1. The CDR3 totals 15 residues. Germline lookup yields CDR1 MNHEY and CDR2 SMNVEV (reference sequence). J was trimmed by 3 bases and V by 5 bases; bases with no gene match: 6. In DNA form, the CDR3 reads TGTGCCAGCAGTCTGGGACAGATTTACACCGGGGAGCTGTTTTTT. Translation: CASSLGQIYTGELFF.

The DNA for the CDR3 is TGTGCCAGTAGTCGGACAGTTGCTGGAAACACCATATATTTT. It specifies CASSRTVAGNTIYF. The V gene is TRBV19, the J gene TRBJ1-3; D is possibly TRBD1 (6 bases). Germline V gives CDR1 LNHDA, CDR2 SQIVND (reference sequence). V shed 5 bases and J shed 2 bases, with 10 bases lying between them. The CDR3 is 14 amino acids.